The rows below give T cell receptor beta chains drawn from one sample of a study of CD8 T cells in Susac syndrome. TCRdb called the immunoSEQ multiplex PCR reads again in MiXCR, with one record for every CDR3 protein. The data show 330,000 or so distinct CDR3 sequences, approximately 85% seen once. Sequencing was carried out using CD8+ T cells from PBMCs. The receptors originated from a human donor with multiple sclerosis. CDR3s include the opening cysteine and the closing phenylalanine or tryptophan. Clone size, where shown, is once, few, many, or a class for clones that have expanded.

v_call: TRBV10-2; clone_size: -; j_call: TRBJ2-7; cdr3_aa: CASSEGQLTRSYEQYF
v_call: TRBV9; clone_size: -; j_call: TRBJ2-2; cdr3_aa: CASSGQLSGGTGELFF
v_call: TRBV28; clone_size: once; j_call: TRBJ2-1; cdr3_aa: CASSGIGRDADNEQFF
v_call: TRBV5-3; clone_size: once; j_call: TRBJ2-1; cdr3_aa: CARSKGDTDEQFF
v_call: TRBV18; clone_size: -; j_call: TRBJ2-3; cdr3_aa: CASSSPGTPDTQYF
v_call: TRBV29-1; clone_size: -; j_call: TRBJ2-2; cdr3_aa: CSVENTGELFF
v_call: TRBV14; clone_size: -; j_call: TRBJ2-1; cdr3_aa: CAGRLSASGLAGGGQFF
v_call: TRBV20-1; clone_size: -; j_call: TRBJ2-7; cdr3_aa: CSARNPGQETLEQYF
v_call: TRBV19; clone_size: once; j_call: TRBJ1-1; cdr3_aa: CASSIDPGRRERALLGEAFF
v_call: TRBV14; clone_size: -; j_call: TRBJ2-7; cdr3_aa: CASSLGMGLEQYF
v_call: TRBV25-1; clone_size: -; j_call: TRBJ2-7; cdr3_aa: CASSEQHRDRSPYEQYF
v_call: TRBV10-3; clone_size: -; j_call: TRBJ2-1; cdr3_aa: CAISERSGPYNEQFF
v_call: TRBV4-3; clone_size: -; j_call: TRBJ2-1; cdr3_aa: CASSQGTSGSFYNEQFF
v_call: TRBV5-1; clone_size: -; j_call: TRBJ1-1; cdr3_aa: CASSLELEAFF
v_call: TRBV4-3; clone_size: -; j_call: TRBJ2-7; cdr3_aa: CASSQEGQGSYEQYF
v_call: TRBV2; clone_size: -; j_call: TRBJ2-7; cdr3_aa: CASRSGDGNTYEQYF
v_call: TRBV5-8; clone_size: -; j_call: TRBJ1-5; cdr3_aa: CASSLGTGPDQPQHF
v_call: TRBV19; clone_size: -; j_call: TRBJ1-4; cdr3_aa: CASSILGTARENEKLFF
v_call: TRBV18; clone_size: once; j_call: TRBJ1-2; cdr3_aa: CASSPLYRTRGYGYTF
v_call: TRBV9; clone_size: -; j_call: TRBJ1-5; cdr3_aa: CASSVDGGGNQPQHF
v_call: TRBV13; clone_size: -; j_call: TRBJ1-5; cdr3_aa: CASSQRQGNQPQHF
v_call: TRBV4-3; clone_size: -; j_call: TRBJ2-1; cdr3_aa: CASSQGSGTVPFLSSYNEQFF
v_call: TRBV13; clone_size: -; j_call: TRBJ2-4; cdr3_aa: CASSRPGLAGVIGDIQYF
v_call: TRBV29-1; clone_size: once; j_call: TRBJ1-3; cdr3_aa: CSVETGGADTIYF
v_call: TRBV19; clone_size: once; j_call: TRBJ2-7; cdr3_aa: CASSSGYPSYEQYF
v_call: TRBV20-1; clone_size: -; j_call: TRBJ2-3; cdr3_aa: CSARDHDAFRRDTQYF
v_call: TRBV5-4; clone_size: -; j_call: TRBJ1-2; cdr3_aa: CASSPRVGDYGYTF
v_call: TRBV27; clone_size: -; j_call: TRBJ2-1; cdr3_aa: CASSLLAGTYNEQFF
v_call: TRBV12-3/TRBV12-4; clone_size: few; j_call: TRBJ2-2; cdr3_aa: CASSFITGELFF
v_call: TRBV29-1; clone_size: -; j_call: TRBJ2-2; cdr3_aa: CSASGQNTGELFF
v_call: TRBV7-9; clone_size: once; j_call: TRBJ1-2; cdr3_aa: CASSRGDYATYGYTF
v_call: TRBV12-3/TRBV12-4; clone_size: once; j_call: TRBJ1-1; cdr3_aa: CASSPRDRVWTEAFF
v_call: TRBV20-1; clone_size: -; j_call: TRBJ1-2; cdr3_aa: CSAQTWDIADGYTF
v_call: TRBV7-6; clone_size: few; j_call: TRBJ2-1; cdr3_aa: CASSLVRFNEQFF
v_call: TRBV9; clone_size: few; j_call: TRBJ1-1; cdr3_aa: CASSVGGGEAFF
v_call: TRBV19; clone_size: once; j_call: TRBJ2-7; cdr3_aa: CASSMSVSYEQYF
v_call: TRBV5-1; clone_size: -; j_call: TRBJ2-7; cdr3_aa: CASSLAPGTSSSYEQYF
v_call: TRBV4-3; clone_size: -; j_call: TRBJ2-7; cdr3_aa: CASSQTWGLAGDFIYEQYF
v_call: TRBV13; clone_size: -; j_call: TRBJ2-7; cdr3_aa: CASSGGGPSEQYF
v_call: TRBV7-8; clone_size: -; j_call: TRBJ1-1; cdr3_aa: CASSLALDRQLGTEAFF
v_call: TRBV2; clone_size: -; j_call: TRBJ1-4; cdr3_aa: CASRTAGTNEKLFF
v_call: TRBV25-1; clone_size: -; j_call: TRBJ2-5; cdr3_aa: CASSLETQYF
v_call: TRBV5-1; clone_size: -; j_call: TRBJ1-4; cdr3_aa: CASSQGTTVFNEKLFF